This T cell receptor (beta chain) emerged from a study of early T cells in non-severe SARS-CoV-2 infection. TCRdb analysed the 5' RACE reads with MiXCR anew, one entry per CDR3 protein. The repertoire holds some 45,000 distinct CDR3 sequences, with approximately 6.2% as singletons. This clonotype was observed at least ten times. Trimming stripped 6 bases from V and 4 bases from J, with 23 bases between. CDR3 size: 17 residues. The clonotype was recovered from an adult who was a healthcare worker with PCR-confirmed SARS-CoV-2 infection or an uninfected control (not recorded which). The gene calls are TRBV12-3 or TRBV12-4 and TRBJ2-3; D might be TRBD1 (7 bases). This specimen consisted of whole blood, obtained at baseline. CDR3 in amino acids: CASSAPGGTAASDTQYF. DNA for the CDR3: TGTGCCAGCAGCGCCCCAGGAGGGACAGCAGCTTCAGATACGCAGTATTTT.